The clone carrying this T cell receptor (beta chain) has only a few counts. What it binds is unknown. The sample originates from a study of type 1 regulatory T cells. Overall study context: T-allo10 is an in vitro-generated, Tr1-enriched CD4 T cell product specific for alloantigen.

MiXCR, run by TCRdb on the reads, gives a single entry per CDR3 protein. In the table there are 55,000 to 65,000 distinct CDR3 sequences, 60% to 65% of which are singletons. Trimming pared 4 bases from V and 4 bases from J, leaving 18 bases between. The CDR3 consists of 16 residues. Germline values: CDR1 SGHRS, CDR2 YFSETQ. Findings and limits, study-wide: Compared with non-Tr1 cells, Tr1 cells showed a narrower TCR repertoire.

The TCR was taken from a human donor in good health. The rearrangement uses TRBV5-1 and TRBJ2-1; D might be TRBD1 (6 bases). The sequenced sample was cultured non-Tr1 T cells, either the whole culture or a sorted T cell fraction (not recorded which). CDR3 nucleotides: TGCGCCAGCAGCCGTTCGGGACAAGGAGAATACAATGAGCAGTTCTTC. Protein: CASSRSGQGEYNEQFF.